The rows below give T cell receptor beta chains drawn from one sample of a study of T cells in Graves' hyperthyroidism and ophthalmopathy. TCRdb itself ran the multiplex PCR reads through MiXCR, one entry per CDR3 protein. Of 150,000 or so distinct CDR3 sequences listed, roughly 23% are singletons. Sequenced sample: blood. The receptor source for this set is a woman aged 45 to 65 with Graves' hyperthyroidism that later progressed to Graves' ophthalmopathy. CDR3s include the opening cysteine and the closing phenylalanine or tryptophan. A D gene is named only where the DNA matches it firmly. Not all rows give a size; the values are once, few, many and, for expanded clones, a class.

>TRBD2|TRBJ2-7|TRBV28|many
CASSSRNWAGSLRTSVTYEQYF
TGTGCCAGCAGTTCCCGGAATTGGGCGGGGAGTCTTCGGACTAGCGTGACCTACGAGCAGTACTTC
>NA|TRBJ2-1|TRBV11-2|many
CASRNSASSYNEQFF
TGTGCCAGCAGGAATAGCGCGAGCTCCTACAATGAGCAGTTCTTC
>NA|TRBJ2-5|TRBV6-1|once
CAAIRTLQEAQYF
TGTGCCGCTATAAGAACCCTACAAGAGGCCCAGTACTTC
>TRBD1|TRBJ2-6|TRBV19|NA
CASSIAQGGSGANVLTF
TGTGCCAGTAGTATCGCACAGGGGGGCTCTGGGGCCAACGTCCTGACTTTC
>NA|TRBJ1-1|TRBV6-2/TRBV6-3|NA
CASSYSGRGTEAFF
TGTGCCAGCAGTTACTCGGGACGCGGAACTGAAGCTTTCTTT
>NA|TRBJ2-1|TRBV5-5|NA
CASSLLAARGTDNEQFF
TGTGCCAGCAGCTTGTTGGCGGCTAGGGGGACGGACAATGAGCAGTTCTTC
>NA|TRBJ1-1|TRBV7-3|few
CASSASMNTEAFF
TGTGCCAGCAGCGCCTCCATGAACACTGAAGCTTTCTTT
>TRBD1|TRBJ2-6|TRBV11-2|NA
CASSRGQGAVSGANVLTF
TGTGCCAGCAGTCGTGGACAGGGGGCCGTCTCTGGGGCCAACGTCCTGACTTTC
>NA|TRBJ2-3|TRBV10-3|NA
CAVSVGDGTDTQYF
TGTGCCGTCAGTGTAGGGGACGGCACAGATACGCAGTATTTT
>NA|TRBJ2-7|TRBV5-1|NA
CASSFRGDEQYF
TGCGCCAGCAGCTTCAGGGGGGACGAGCAGTACTTC
>NA|TRBJ2-3|TRBV7-2|few
CASSLRRATTDAQYF
TGTGCCAGCAGCTTACGGCGGGCTACCACAGATGCGCAGTATTTT
>TRBD1|TRBJ2-7|TRBV5-8|few
CASSSTGAEQYF
TGTGCCAGCAGCTCGACAGGGGCCGAGCAGTACTTC
>NA|TRBJ1-4|TRBV20-1|many
CSATSGTNEKLFF
TGCAGTGCTACCTCAGGAACTAATGAAAAACTGTTTTTT
>NA|TRBJ2-1|TRBV5-1|many
CASSTVGLAAGGEQFF
TGCGCCAGCAGTACCGTGGGATTAGCGGCAGGGGGGGAGCAGTTCTTC
>NA|TRBJ2-1|TRBV29-1|many
CSVDQSSINEQFF
TGCAGCGTTGACCAGTCTAGCATCAATGAGCAGTTCTTC